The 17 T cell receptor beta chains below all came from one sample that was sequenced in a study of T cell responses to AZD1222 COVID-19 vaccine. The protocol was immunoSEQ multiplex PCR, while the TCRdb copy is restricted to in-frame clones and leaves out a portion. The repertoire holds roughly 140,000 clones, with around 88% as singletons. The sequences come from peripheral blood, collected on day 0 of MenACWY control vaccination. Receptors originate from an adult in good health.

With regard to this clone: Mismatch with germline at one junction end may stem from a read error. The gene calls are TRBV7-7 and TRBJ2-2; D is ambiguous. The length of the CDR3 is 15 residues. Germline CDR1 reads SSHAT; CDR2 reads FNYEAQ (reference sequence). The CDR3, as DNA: TGTGCTAGCAGCTTGAATCGGTATTCGACCGGGGAGCTGTTTTTT. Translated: CASSLNRYSTGELFF. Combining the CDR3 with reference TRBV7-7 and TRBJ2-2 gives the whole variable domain GAGVSQSPRYKVTKRGQDVTLRCDPISSHATLYWYQQALGQGPEFLTYFNYEAQPDKSGLPSDRFSAERPEGSISTLTIQRTEQRDSAMYRCASSLNRYSTGELFFGEGSRLTVL.

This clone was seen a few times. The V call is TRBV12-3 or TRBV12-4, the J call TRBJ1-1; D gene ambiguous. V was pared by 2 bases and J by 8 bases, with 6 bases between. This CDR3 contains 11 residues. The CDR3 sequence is CASSLTLEAFF. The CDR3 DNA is TGTGCCAGCAGTTTAACACTAGAAGCTTTCTTT.

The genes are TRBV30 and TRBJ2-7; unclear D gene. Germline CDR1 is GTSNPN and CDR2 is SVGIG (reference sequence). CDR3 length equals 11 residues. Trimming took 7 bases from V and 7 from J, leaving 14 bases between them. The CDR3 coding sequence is TGTGCCTCGACTTCGTGGGGTGAGCAGTACTTC. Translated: CASTSWGEQYF.

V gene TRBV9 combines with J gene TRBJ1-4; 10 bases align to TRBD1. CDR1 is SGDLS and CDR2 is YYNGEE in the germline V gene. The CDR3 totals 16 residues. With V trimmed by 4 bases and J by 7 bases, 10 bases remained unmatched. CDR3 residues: CASSPGTGELGEKLFF. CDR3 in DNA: TGTGCCAGCAGCCCCGGGACAGGGGAATTGGGTGAAAAACTGTTTTTT.

The CDR3 sequence: CATARWGQVDEQYF. DNA for the CDR3: TGTGCCACAGCCCGATGGGGGCAGGTCGACGAGCAGTACTTC. The V and J genes are TRBV19 and TRBJ2-7, with a weak D call TRBD1 (6 bases). With 10 bases removed from V and 5 bases from J, the gap between germline ends came to 21 bases. Per the germline V gene, CDR1 is LNHDA and CDR2 is SQIVND (reference sequence). The CDR3 contains 14 residues.

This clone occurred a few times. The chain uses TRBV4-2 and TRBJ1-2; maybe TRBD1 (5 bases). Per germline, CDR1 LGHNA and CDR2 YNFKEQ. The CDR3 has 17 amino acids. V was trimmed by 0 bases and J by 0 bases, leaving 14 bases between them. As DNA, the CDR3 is TGTGCCAGCAGCCAAGAGGCTCTCAGGGTCCCTAACTATGGCTACACCTTC. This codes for CASSQEALRVPNYGYTF.

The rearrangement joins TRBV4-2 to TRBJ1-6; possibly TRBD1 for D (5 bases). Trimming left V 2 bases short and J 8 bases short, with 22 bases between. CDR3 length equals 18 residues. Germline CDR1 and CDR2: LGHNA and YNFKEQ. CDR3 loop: CASSQFQRGGVTDSPLHF. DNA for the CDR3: TGTGCCAGCAGCCAATTCCAACGGGGGGGAGTTACGGATTCACCCCTCCACTTT.

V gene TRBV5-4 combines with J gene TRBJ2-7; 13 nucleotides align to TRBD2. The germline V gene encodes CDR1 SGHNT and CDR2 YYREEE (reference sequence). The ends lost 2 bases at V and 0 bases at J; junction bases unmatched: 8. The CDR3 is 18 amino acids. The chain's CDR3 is CASSFRLTSGRSSYEQYF. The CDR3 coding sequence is TGTGCCAGCAGCTTCCGGTTGACTAGCGGGAGGAGCTCCTACGAGCAGTACTTC.

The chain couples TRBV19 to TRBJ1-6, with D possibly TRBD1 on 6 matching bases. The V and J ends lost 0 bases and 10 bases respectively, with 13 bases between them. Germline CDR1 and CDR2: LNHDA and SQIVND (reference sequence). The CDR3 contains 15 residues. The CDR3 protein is CASSIDGGPRSPLHF. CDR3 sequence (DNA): TGTGCCAGTAGTATAGATGGGGGGCCCCGGTCACCCCTCCACTTT. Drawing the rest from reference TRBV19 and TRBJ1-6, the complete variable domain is DGGITQSPKYLFRKEGQNVTLSCEQNLNHDAMYWYRQDPGQGLRLIYYSQIVNDFQKGDIAEGYSVSREKKESFPLTVTSAQKNPTAFYLCASSIDGGPRSPLHFGNGTRLTVT.

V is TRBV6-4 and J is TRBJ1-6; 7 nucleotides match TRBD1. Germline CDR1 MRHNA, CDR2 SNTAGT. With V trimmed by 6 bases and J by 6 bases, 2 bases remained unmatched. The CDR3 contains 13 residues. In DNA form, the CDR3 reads TGTGCCAGCAGGGACAGGATTAATTCACCCCTCCACTTT. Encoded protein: CASRDRINSPLHF.

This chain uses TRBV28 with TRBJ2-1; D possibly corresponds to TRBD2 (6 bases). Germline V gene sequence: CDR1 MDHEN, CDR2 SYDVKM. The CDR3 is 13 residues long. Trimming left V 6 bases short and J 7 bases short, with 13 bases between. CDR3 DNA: TGTGCCAGCAGCATTCTCAGCGGGAATGAGCAGTTCTTC. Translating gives CASSILSGNEQFF.

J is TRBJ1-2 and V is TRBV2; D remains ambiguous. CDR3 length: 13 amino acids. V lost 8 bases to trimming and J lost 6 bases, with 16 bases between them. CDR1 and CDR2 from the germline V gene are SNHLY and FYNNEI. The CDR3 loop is CASVWEATHGYTF. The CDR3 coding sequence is TGTGCCAGCGTGTGGGAGGCCACCCATGGCTACACCTTC.

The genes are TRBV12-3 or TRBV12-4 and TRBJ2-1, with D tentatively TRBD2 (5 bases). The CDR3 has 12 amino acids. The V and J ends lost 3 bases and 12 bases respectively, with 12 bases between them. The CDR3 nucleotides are TGTGCCAGCAGTTTCGAGGGTCTAGGGCAGTTCTTC. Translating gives CASSFEGLGQFF.

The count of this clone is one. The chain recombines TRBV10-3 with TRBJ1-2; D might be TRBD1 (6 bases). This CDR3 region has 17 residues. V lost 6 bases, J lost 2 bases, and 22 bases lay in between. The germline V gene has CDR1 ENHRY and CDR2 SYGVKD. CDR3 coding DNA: TGTGCCATCAGGACACGACAAAACGGACAGTTCAACTATGGCTACACCTTC. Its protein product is CAIRTRQNGQFNYGYTF.

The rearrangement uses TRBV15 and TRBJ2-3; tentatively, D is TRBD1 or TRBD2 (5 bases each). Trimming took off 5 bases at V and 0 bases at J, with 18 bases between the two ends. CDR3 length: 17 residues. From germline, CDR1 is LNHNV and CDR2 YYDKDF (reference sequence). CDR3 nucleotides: TGTGCCACCAGCCCCAAGACCGGGGCGGTGAGCACAGATACGCAGTATTTT. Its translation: CATSPKTGAVSTDTQYF.

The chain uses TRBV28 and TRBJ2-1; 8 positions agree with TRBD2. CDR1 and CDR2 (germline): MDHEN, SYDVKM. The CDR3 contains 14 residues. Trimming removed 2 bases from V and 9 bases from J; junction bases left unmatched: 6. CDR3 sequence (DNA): TGTGCCAGCAGTTTAAGAGCGGGAGACGCTGAGCAGTTCTTC. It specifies CASSLRAGDAEQFF.

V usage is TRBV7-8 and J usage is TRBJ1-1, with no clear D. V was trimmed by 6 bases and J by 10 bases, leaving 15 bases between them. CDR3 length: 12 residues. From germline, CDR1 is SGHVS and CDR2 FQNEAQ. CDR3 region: CASSRQPGGAFF. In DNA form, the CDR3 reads TGTGCCAGCAGTCGACAACCAGGCGGAGCTTTCTTT.